These 18 T cell receptor beta chains were sequenced from one sample in a study of post-analysis software for immune sequencing data. These receptors lack a known antigen. Study results and caveats: TRBV segments more frequent in patients than in controls numbered about 5 and included TRBV5-6, TRBV5-1 and TRBV20-1.

Unique molecular identifiers featured in each of the TCR beta cDNA libraries. TCRdb redid the calling of the PCR reads with MiXCR, one entry per CDR3 protein. The repertoire consists of some 690,000 distinct CDR3 sequences, with about 60% occurring once and the leading ten covering around 10%. The specimen was blood. The receptors stem from a girl aged 2 to 10 with multiple sclerosis.

Regarding this clonotype: The junction does not match germline at one end; this may be a read error. This rearrangement joins TRBV15 to TRBJ2-7, with a possible D match to TRBD1 (7 bases). In germline, CDR1 is LNHNV, CDR2 YYDKDF (reference sequence). This CDR3 is 14 amino acids long. The CDR3 loop is CVTSRRDRTYEQYF. The CDR3 DNA is TGTGTCACCAGCCGGCGGGACAGAACCTACGAGCAGTACTTC.

The V and J genes are TRBV6-2 or TRBV6-3 and TRBJ2-2, with D unclear. This CDR3 is built from 14 residues. The germline gives CDR1 MNHEY, CDR2 SVGEGT. Trimming pared 2 bases from V and 5 bases from J, leaving 9 bases between. The CDR3 here is CASSYPPLTGELFF. Here the CDR3 DNA reads TGTGCCAGCAGTTACCCTCCCCTTACCGGGGAGCTGTTTTTT.

The chain uses TRBV7-8 and TRBJ2-5; 9 bases are shared with TRBD1. CDR3 length: 17 amino acids. Trimming at V came to 7 bases and at J to 5 bases, leaving 17 bases not matched to a gene. Germline CDR1 reads SGHVS; CDR2 reads FQNEAQ. The CDR3 sequence: CASNGRPGQGSWETQYF. The CDR3, as DNA: TGTGCCAGCAACGGGAGGCCGGGACAGGGATCGTGGGAGACCCAGTACTTC.

The V and J genes are TRBV7-3 and TRBJ2-2; TRBD1 is a possible D gene (6 bases). Trimming cost V 2 bases and J 3 bases, with 19 bases left between them. Germline-derived CDR1 and CDR2 are SGHTA and FQGTGA. The CDR3 contains 18 residues. The DNA of the CDR3 is TGTGCCAGCAGCTTAGGGGGCAGCTTACCCCCAGACACCGGGGAGCTGTTTTTT. Amino acid sequence: CASSLGGSLPPDTGELFF.

This chain uses TRBV6-6 with TRBJ1-1; a weak D match, TRBD1 (6 bases). Germline assignment: CDR1 MNHNY and CDR2 SVGAGI (reference sequence). V lost 5 bases and J lost 3, with 13 bases in between. This CDR3 contains 14 residues. CDR3 residues: CASSTTGLHTEAFF. DNA of the CDR3: TGTGCCAGCAGTACGACAGGTTTACACACTGAAGCTTTCTTT.

This chain joins TRBV20-1 and TRBJ2-1; D is undetermined. Per germline, CDR1 DFQATT and CDR2 SNEGSKA (reference sequence). The CDR3 runs to 13 residues. Trimming shortened V by 0 bases and J by 4 bases, and 7 bases separated the two germline ends. In DNA, the CDR3 is TGCAGTGCTAGAGAATCCGCGTACAATGAGCAGTTCTTC. It translates to CSARESAYNEQFF.

The chain is built from TRBV7-9 and TRBJ2-3, with 7 positions matching TRBD1. The CDR3 length is 14 residues. CDR1 SEHNR and CDR2 FQNEAQ come from the germline V gene (reference sequence). Germline trimming cut 5 bases from V and 2 bases from J; bases unmatched to any gene: 4. CDR3 amino acids: CASSLDRYTDTQYF. As DNA, the CDR3 is TGTGCCAGCAGCCTGGACAGGTACACAGATACGCAGTATTTT.

The chain links TRBV4-1 to TRBJ1-2; D remains unclear. The CDR3 is 14 residues long. CDR1 MGHRA and CDR2 YSYEKL come from the germline V gene. V gave up 1 base and J gave up 3 bases, with 9 bases separating them. The CDR3 bases are TGCGCCAGCAGCCAAGGTGTCGGGTACTATGGCTACACCTTC. This sequence encodes CASSQGVGYYGYTF.

The chain recombines TRBV2 with TRBJ2-3; possibly TRBD1 for D (6 bases). Germline CDR1 is SNHLY and CDR2 is FYNNEI. The CDR3 has 12 residues. Trimming stripped 6 bases from V and 6 bases from J, with 10 bases between. CDR3 DNA sequence: TGTGCCAGCAGGAGTACAGGGGATACGCAGTATTTT. Translated: CASRSTGDTQYF.

This clonotype was detected only a few times. The chain carries TRBV29-1 and TRBJ1-1; possibly TRBD1 for D (5 bases). The CDR3 has 12 amino acids. V shed 4 bases and J shed 9 bases, with 15 bases lying between them. CDR1 and CDR2 from the germline V gene are SQVTM and ANQGSEA. CDR3 in DNA: TGCAGCGTTGTTGGGCAGGGAGACCAAGCTTTCTTT. Translating gives CSVVGQGDQAFF.

This chain joins TRBV27 and TRBJ2-5; 8 bases line up with TRBD2. With 0 bases clipped from V and 11 bases from J, the junction kept 20 bases outside the gene matches. The germline CDR1 and CDR2 sequences are MNHEY and SMNVEV (reference sequence). CDR3 length: 18 amino acids. The DNA of the CDR3 is TGTGCCAGCAGTTTATCCGTCGGCGGGGGGCGCAACAACAATGAGCAGTACTTC. This gives the protein CASSLSVGGGRNNNEQYF.

The V and J genes are TRBV20-1 and TRBJ1-6; possible D gene TRBD1, 6 bases. V was clipped by 0 bases and J by 5 bases, with 14 bases between them. The CDR3 is 16 amino acids. Germline assignment: CDR1 DFQATT and CDR2 SNEGSKA (reference sequence). CDR3 loop: CSARDPGGYDNSPLHF. In DNA form, the CDR3 reads TGCAGTGCTAGAGATCCGGGGGGCTACGATAATTCACCCCTCCACTTT.

V usage is TRBV7-2 and J usage is TRBJ2-1; 9 nucleotides match TRBD2. V lost 6 bases, J lost 0 bases, and 15 bases stayed unmatched. The CDR3 spans 19 residues. Germline CDR1 is SGHTA and CDR2 is FQGNSA. CDR3 DNA: TGTGCCAGCAGTTCGAGGATGGTAGCGGGAGTTTCCTCCTACAATGAGCAGTTCTTC. It codes for CASSSRMVAGVSSYNEQFF.

This chain connects TRBV20-1 to TRBJ2-5, with TRBD1 matching 8 bases. Gene TRBJ2-7 matches the end of the DNA better, so the J call may be wrong. The CDR3 has 14 residues. In germline, CDR1 is DFQATT, CDR2 SNEGSKA (reference sequence). This CDR3 reads CSARARQGHYEQYF. The CDR3 region has the DNA TGCAGTGCTAGAGCCCGACAGGGGCACTACGAGCAGTACTTC.

V and J are TRBV27 and TRBJ1-4; D might be TRBD1 (5 bases). Germline loops: CDR1 MNHEY, CDR2 SMNVEV (reference sequence). The CDR3 is 15 residues long. The V and J ends lost 5 bases and 8 bases respectively, with 18 bases between them. Here the CDR3 reads CASSRSNGAGEKLFF. CDR3 sequence (DNA): TGTGCCAGCAGTCGCTCCAACGGGGCAGGGGAAAAACTGTTTTTT.

The chain is built from TRBV7-9 and TRBJ1-6; 7 bases fit TRBD1. The J segment lost 7 bases and the V segment lost 4 bases, leaving 7 bases of the junction unmatched. CDR1 and CDR2 (germline): SEHNR, FQNEAQ (reference sequence). This CDR3 is 15 amino acids long. CDR3 amino acids: CASSSLTGRNSPLHF. The CDR3 DNA reads as TGTGCCAGCAGCTCGTTGACAGGGAGAAATTCACCCCTCCACTTT. Full variable domain (rest looked up from reference TRBV7-9 and TRBJ1-6): DTGVSQNPRHKITKRGQNVTFRCDPISEHNRLYWYRQTLGQGPEFLTYFQNEAQLEKSRLLSDRFSAERPKGSFSTLEIQRTEQGDSAMYLCASSSLTGRNSPLHFGNGTRLTVT.

The chain is built from TRBV27 and TRBJ1-1, with TRBD1 matching 7 bases. The CDR3 has 15 amino acids. V was clipped by 3 bases and J by 1 base; unmatched bases: 5. CDR1 MNHEY and CDR2 SMNVEV come from the germline V gene (reference sequence). CDR3 bases: TGTGCCAGCAGTTTGGAGGGGGCGGCGAACACTGAAGCTTTCTTT. This encodes CASSLEGAANTEAFF.

The rearrangement links TRBV13 to TRBJ1-1; 7 bases map to TRBD1. V gave up 4 bases and J gave up 5 bases; unmatched junction bases: 10. Germline V lookup: CDR1 PRHDT, CDR2 FYEKMQ (reference sequence). The length of the CDR3 is 15 residues. The CDR3 nucleotides are TGTGCCAGCAGCTCTAGAGGAGGGGGCGAAACTGAAGCTTTCTTT. Translation: CASSSRGGGETEAFF.